The 18 T cell receptor beta chains listed next were all sequenced from one sample in a study of CD4 T cells in relation to SARS-CoV-2 and coronaviruses. Using immunoSEQ multiplex PCR, the repertoire was profiled, and TCRdb retains in-frame clones only, with some absent. The table has about 38,000 clones, approximately 88% seen once. The specimen was memory CD4+ T cells from PBMCs. The receptors were gathered from an adult with COVID-19.

The chain employs TRBV5-1 and TRBJ2-1; D is undetermined. Trimming took 7 bases from V and 0 from J, leaving 17 bases between them. Germline lookup yields CDR1 SGHRS and CDR2 YFSETQ. The CDR3 has 16 amino acids. CDR3 DNA: TGCGCCAGCTCGAACTCACCGCCAAGCTCCTACAATGAGCAGTTCTTC. The encoded protein is CASSNSPPSSYNEQFF.

This clone has just a few counts. V and J are TRBV27 and TRBJ1-5; tentative D call: TRBD1 (5 bases). Trimming removed 5 bases from V and 1 base from J, with 12 bases in between. Germline V CDR1 and CDR2: MNHEY, SMNVEV (reference sequence). CDR3 length: 15 amino acids. The CDR3 DNA follows: TGTGCCAGCAGTCCGTCCGCAGGGAGCAATCAGCCCCAGCATTTT. Its translation: CASSPSAGSNQPQHF.

This clone was seen once. The chain's CDR3 is CASSYDGDEQYF. The CDR3 DNA is TGTGCCAGCAGTTACGATGGCGACGAGCAGTACTTC. V usage is TRBV6-5 and J usage is TRBJ2-7; D is unclear. Germline V gene sequence: CDR1 MNHEY, CDR2 SVGAGI. The CDR3 loop spans 12 amino acids. V was clipped by 2 bases and J by 5 bases, with 7 bases between them.

This sequence joins TRBV11-2 and TRBJ2-2; perhaps TRBD2 as D (7 bases). There are 15 residues in the CDR3. With 4 bases removed from V and 2 bases from J, the gap between germline ends came to 11 bases. Looked up from germline, CDR1 is SGHAT and CDR2 is FQNNGV. DNA for the CDR3: TGTGCCAGCAGCTGGGAGGGGGGCAACACCGGGGAGCTGTTTTTT. This gives the protein CASSWEGGNTGELFF. Together with reference TRBV11-2 and TRBJ2-2, the CDR3 gives the full variable domain: EAGVAQSPRYKIIEKRQSVAFWCNPISGHATLYWYQQILGQGPKLLIQFQNNGVVDDSQLPKDRFSAERLKGVDSTLKIQPAKLEDSAVYLCASSWEGGNTGELFFGEGSRLTVL.

The chain carries TRBV19 and TRBJ2-1, with 10 bases lining up with TRBD2. Unmatched junction bases numbered 7, after V lost 2 bases and J lost 9 bases. The CDR3 loop spans 15 amino acids. The germline gives CDR1 LNHDA, CDR2 SQIVND (reference sequence). The CDR3 loop is CASSITSGALGEQFF. As DNA, the CDR3 is TGTGCCAGTAGTATAACTAGCGGGGCCCTGGGTGAGCAGTTCTTC.

The gene calls are TRBV4-1 and TRBJ2-3, with D uncertain. Germline CDR1 is MGHRA and CDR2 is YSYEKL. The V and J ends lost 0 bases and 2 bases respectively, with 6 bases between them. The CDR3 totals 14 residues. Here the CDR3 DNA reads TGCGCCAGCAGCCAAGATCCAGACACAGATACGCAGTATTTT. Protein sequence: CASSQDPDTDTQYF.

The chain joins TRBV6-1 to TRBJ2-3, with 8 nucleotides matching TRBD2. The germline V gene encodes CDR1 MNHNS and CDR2 SASEGT. The CDR3 totals 16 residues. Losses at the gene ends were 0 bases for V and 0 bases for J; bases not matched to a gene: 2. CDR3 residues: CASSEAGGGSTDTQYF. DNA of the CDR3: TGTGCCAGCAGTGAAGCGGGCGGGGGGAGCACAGATACGCAGTATTTT.

The rearrangement joins TRBV5-1 to TRBJ2-5; a weak D match, TRBD1 (7 bases). Trimming cost V 5 bases and J 4 bases, with 12 bases left between them. Germline CDR1 is SGHRS and CDR2 is YFSETQ. The CDR3 contains 13 residues. DNA for the CDR3: TGCGCCAGCAGTCTCCAGGGGGGAGAGACCCAGTACTTC. Protein product: CASSLQGGETQYF.

This clone was counted a single time. This sequence joins TRBV11-1 and TRBJ2-2; no clear D. The germline V gene encodes CDR1 SGHAT and CDR2 FQDESV (reference sequence). Trimming shortened V by 2 bases and J by 5 bases, and 9 bases separated the two germline ends. The CDR3 is 14 amino acids. The CDR3 region has the DNA TGTGCCAGCAGCTTATCGTGGGGAACCGGGGAGCTGTTTTTT. Translation: CASSLSWGTGELFF.

The chain employs TRBV7-2 and TRBJ1-4, with D maybe TRBD1 (6 bases). Trimming stripped 1 base from V and 6 bases from J, with 9 bases between. This CDR3 has 14 residues. Looked up from germline, CDR1 is SGHTA and CDR2 is FQGNSA. The CDR3, as DNA: TGTGCCAGCAGCTTAGACAGGGCCGATGAAAAACTGTTTTTT. Protein: CASSLDRADEKLFF.

The chain carries TRBV19 and TRBJ2-3; 9 bases line up with TRBD2. This CDR3 is built from 18 residues. From germline, CDR1 is LNHDA and CDR2 SQIVND (reference sequence). V dropped 1 base and J dropped 0; count of bases not matched to a gene: 8. CDR3: CASSIAGGGAPSTDTQYF. The CDR3 bases are TGTGCCAGTAGTATAGCCGGCGGGGGGGCCCCTAGCACAGATACGCAGTATTTT. The full variable domain, with the rest looked up from reference TRBV19 and TRBJ2-3, is DGGITQSPKYLFRKEGQNVTLSCEQNLNHDAMYWYRQDPGQGLRLIYYSQIVNDFQKGDIAEGYSVSREKKESFPLTVTSAQKNPTAFYLCASSIAGGGAPSTDTQYFGPGTRLTVL.

This clone was recorded only once. The J gene is TRBJ1-1, the V gene TRBV5-4; 7 bases map to TRBD1. The CDR3 sequence is 15 residues long. CDR1 SGHNT and CDR2 YYREEE come from the germline V gene (reference sequence). V trimming: 2 bases; J trimming: 8 bases; junction bases outside the gene matches: 12. The CDR3 is CASSLPTGQYQEAFF. The CDR3 region has the DNA TGTGCCAGCAGCTTACCGACAGGGCAGTATCAGGAAGCTTTCTTT. The full variable domain, its missing parts supplied by reference TRBV5-4 and TRBJ1-1, is ETGVTQSPTHLIKTRGQQVTLRCSSQSGHNTVSWYQQALGQGPQFIFQYYREEENGRGNFPPRFSGLQFPNYSSELNVNALELDDSALYLCASSLPTGQYQEAFFGQGTRLTVV.

The chain has TRBV24-1 and TRBJ2-5; D unresolved. This CDR3 is 15 amino acids long. Looked up from germline, CDR1 is KGHDR and CDR2 is SFDVKD. Trimming cost V 3 bases and J 2 bases, with 12 bases left between them. The CDR3 reads CATSDPSGGQETQYF. The CDR3 region has the DNA TGTGCCACCAGTGATCCATCGGGTGGGCAAGAGACCCAGTACTTC.

This chain links TRBV6-5 with TRBJ2-7, with D perhaps TRBD1 (7 bases). Trimming cost V 7 bases and J 3 bases, with 19 bases left between them. This CDR3 is built from 15 residues. Germline V gene lookup returns CDR1 MNHEY and CDR2 SVGAGI. Here the CDR3 DNA reads TGTGCCAGCATTGGGGGGTTGACAGGGAACTACGAGCAGTACTTC. Residues: CASIGGLTGNYEQYF.

The V call is TRBV7-3, the J call TRBJ1-5, with 7 bases matching TRBD1. The CDR3 is 17 residues long. V shed 3 bases, J shed 3 bases, and the junction held 11 bases outside the gene matches. In germline, CDR1 is SGHTA, CDR2 FQGTGA. The CDR3 loop reads CASSFGPETGYNQPQHF. The CDR3 region has the DNA TGTGCCAGCAGCTTTGGACCGGAGACAGGGTACAATCAGCCCCAGCATTTT.

J is TRBJ2-7 and V is TRBV2; D remains ambiguous. The V end lost 3 bases, the J end lost 2 bases, and 11 bases lay between the germline ends. The germline V gene has CDR1 SNHLY and CDR2 FYNNEI. The CDR3 consists of 14 residues. CDR3 sequence reads: CASSDRVGTYEQYF. The CDR3 DNA reads TGTGCCAGCAGTGACCGCGTGGGGACCTACGAGCAGTACTTC.

The J gene is TRBJ1-4, the V gene TRBV11-3, with 7 bases that match TRBD1. J was trimmed by 5 bases and V by 6 bases; bases with no gene match: 3. In germline, CDR1 is SGHNT, CDR2 YENEEA. The CDR3 is made up of 13 amino acids. The chain's CDR3 is CASRPGQNEKLFF. The CDR3 DNA is TGTGCCAGCAGACCGGGACAGAATGAAAAACTGTTTTTT.

As for this clone: A junction boundary mismatches the germline segment, possibly from a read error. This CDR3 reads CASSINRQGQGGPQPQHF. The CDR3 nucleotides are TGTGCTAGCAGCATAAATAGGCAGGGACAGGGGGGGCCTCAGCCCCAGCATTTT. The rearrangement links TRBV7-7 to TRBJ1-5, with 11 bases that match TRBD1. Looked up from germline, CDR1 is SSHAT and CDR2 is FNYEAQ (reference sequence). This CDR3 contains 18 residues.